The entry that follows covers one TCR beta chain sequence. Its recognized antigen is unknown. No qualities accompany the bases; no much larger clone lies one base away. The meaning of the sample's time point label: before neoadjuvant nivolumab. None of the patients had received prior systemic or radiation treatment, and all were newly diagnosed with stage II-IVA oral cavity squamous cell carcinoma. Everyone in the cohort had locally advanced, HPV-negative oral cavity squamous cell carcinoma. Peripheral blood mononuclear cells were analyzed directly, without maintenance or expansion in culture. The samples were drawn from a longitudinal correlative study tied to a single-arm phase II trial testing neoadjuvant nivolumab in oral cavity squamous cell carcinoma. Genomic DNA-based TCRbeta sequencing was performed on subject-matched pre- and post-treatment PBMCs and tumors from three responders and three non-responders. Peripheral blood mononuclear cells were collected before nivolumab treatment and again after treatment, at the time of surgery. The Maxwell RSC DNA from Cells kit was used to extract genomic DNA from PBMCs.

This specimen belongs to a study of neoadjuvant anti-PD-1 for oral cavity cancer (dated by TCRdb to about 2021). For the study in its entirety: Before undergoing curative-intent surgical resection, most patients got three to four biweekly nivolumab doses at 3 mg/kg. Patients without progression received a fourth nivolumab dose around day 43 and underwent definitive surgical resection on days 50-56. Responders were defined as patients with complete response, partial response or stable disease by RECIST 1.1; non-responders were defined as patients with progression. A 33% response rate was observed in the parent correlative cohort, in which around 12 patients were included. Study-wide findings and limitations: TCR analyses included only three patients per response group, and the authors called for larger cohorts for validation. Higher pretreatment blood Treg/Th17 ratios correlated with both higher pretreatment blood TCRbeta clonality and lower post-treatment tumor TCRbeta clonality. After neoadjuvant nivolumab, T cell clonality (Gini index) in PBMCs was significantly higher in non-responders than in responders.

PBMC libraries used mostly 480 ng of input genomic DNA for deep sequencing, with six replicates per sample. TCRbeta libraries were prepared with the immunoSEQ hsTCRbeta kit according to the manufacturer's instructions. An Illumina NovaSeq 6000 S4 flow cell was used to sequence the final libraries, which had first been combined to 3 nM. As for the authors' bioinformatics: The immunoSEQ Analyzer handled quality control and preprocessing of the raw data. The analysis was limited to productive rearrangements, and each clonotype was defined by a unique CDR3 amino acid sequence. Using the R package tcR, the researchers computed the Gini-Simpson index as their estimate of repertoire clonality. Gini indices were compared with Student's t test, and associations with tumor size change were assessed by Pearson correlation. As stored in TCRdb, this immuneACCESS dataset retains in-frame rearrangements with V and J assigned. A fraction of the clones does not appear; measured against another copy, unresolved V genes explain less than half of the discrepancy, and the remainder lacks a known reason. That table supplies the V and J calls and clone size; D and trimming were determined from the DNA. This sample comprises 15,000 to 20,000 clones, less than 80% of them detected only once. The top ten clonotypes cover around 2.6% of the sample.

V is clipped by 6 bases and J by 1 base, and the sequence between their germline boundaries is 10 bases long. The CDR3 numbers 14 residues from cysteine through phenylalanine. Just CDR3 DNA is preserved here, 42 bases in frame from base 1. In the germline V gene, CDR1 corresponds to SGHRS and CDR2 to YFSETQ. The sample was PBMCs, taken before nivolumab (anti-PD-1) treatment. The chain uses TRBV5-1 and TRBJ1-4, with TRBD1 tentatively as D gene (5 bases match). The sequence was obtained from a person aged 35-79 years with oral cavity squamous cell carcinoma. The encoded CDR3 is CASKRGQTNEKLFF. The base sequence is TGCGCCAGCAAAAGAGGACAAACTAATGAAAAACTGTTTTTT.